This T cell receptor beta chain was retrieved from a study of shared clonotypes between healthy human individuals. Findings of the study overall: Blood alone was sampled, and tissue repertoires likely differ. Incomplete sequencing of sorted subsets was indicated by rarefaction despite large depth. Generation probabilities of non-shared clonotypes were lower (relative to those shared by all four donors).

Produced via immunoSEQ multiplex PCR; TCRdb's table is partial and in-frame only. The table records 2 million or so clones, less than 95% of them present only once. Regarding this clone: As yet, its antigen is unknown.

The V and J ends lost 4 bases and 5 bases respectively, with 19 bases between them. This CDR3 contains 15 residues. The germline CDR1 and CDR2 sequences are GTSNPN and SVGIG (reference sequence). Naivety among CD8 cells was defined by CD45RO negativity and positive CCR7 selection, thereby excluding terminally differentiated effector memory CD45RA+ cells. All participating donors were Caucasian adults from Nashville, Tennessee. The receptor was derived from a man aged 18 to 29 in good health. Material for sequencing was naive CD8+ T cells sorted from blood. The rearrangement uses TRBV30 and TRBJ2-3; tentative D call: TRBD2 (5 bases). As DNA, the CDR3 is TGTGCCTGGACCCCGGGATCCGGGAATAGAGATACGCAGTATTTT. This gives the protein CAWTPGSGNRDTQYF. Drawing the rest from reference TRBV30 and TRBJ2-3, the complete variable domain is SQTIHQWPATLVQPVGSPLSLECTVEGTSNPNLYWYRQAAGRGLQLLFYSVGIGQISSEVPQNLSASRPQDRQFILSSKKLLLSDSGFYLCAWTPGSGNRDTQYFGPGTRLTVL.